A selection of T cell receptor beta chains follows, all from one sample in a study of post-analysis software for immune sequencing data. A single record per CDR3 protein comes from TCRdb applying MiXCR to the PCR reads. The sample contains about 460,000 distinct CDR3 sequences, less than 45% of which appear only once. Sequencing was done on a sample of blood. These receptors were collected from a girl between 5 and 17 years old with multiple sclerosis. Both conserved end residues are part of each CDR3. D genes are given only for firm matches. Only some rows state a clone size, as once, few, many or a class for expanded clones.

d_call | j_call | v_call | clone_size | cdr3_nt | cdr3_aa
NA | TRBJ1-2 | TRBV5-1 | few | TGCGCCAGCAGCCCGTCCGGGCGGCGGGGCGGTGGCTACACCTTC | CASSPSGRRGGGYTF
NA | TRBJ1-2 | TRBV28 | few | TGTGCCAGCAGTTCATCGGGGTCGGGGGGCTACACCTTC | CASSSSGSGGYTF
NA | TRBJ2-7 | TRBV7-9 | NA | TGTGCCAGCAGCCTAGGAGAGAGAACCTACGAGCAGTACTTC | CASSLGERTYEQYF
NA | TRBJ2-3 | TRBV5-1 | NA | TGCGCCAGCAGGGGGAAAAGCGGGACAGATACGCAATATTTT | CASRGKSGTDTQYF
TRBD2 | TRBJ2-7 | TRBV5-1 | NA | TGCGCCAGCAGCTTGGCGGGCGGGAGGGCCGGGAGGGCCTACGAGCAGTACTTC | CASSLAGGRAGRAYEQYF
NA | TRBJ1-2 | TRBV7-6 | NA | TGTGCCAGCAGCTTAGCGGAGGATTGGGGCTACACCTTC | CASSLAEDWGYTF
NA | TRBJ2-5 | TRBV5-1 | NA | TGCGCCAGCAGCTTGGAGCTAGCTAGCCAAGAGACCCAGTACTTC | CASSLELASQETQYF
NA | TRBJ2-3 | TRBV5-1 | NA | TGCGCCAGCAGCTTGGCCGCCCAGGACACAGATACGCAGTATTTT | CASSLAAQDTDTQYF
NA | TRBJ1-2 | TRBV12-3/TRBV12-4 | many | TGTGCCAGCAGTCCCGAGGTTGGCAGGGGTATCTTCTATGGCTACACCTTC | CASSPEVGRGIFYGYTF
TRBD2 | TRBJ2-7 | TRBV27 | few | TGTGCCAGCAGTCTCGGGACTAGCGGGAGTGGCGAGCAGTACTTC | CASSLGTSGSGEQYF
NA | TRBJ2-1 | TRBV24-1 | NA | TGTGCCACCAGTGCCCCCTTCGGACCAGCTAGGGATGAGCAGTTCTTC | CATSAPFGPARDEQFF
TRBD1 | TRBJ1-4 | TRBV29-1 | once | TGCAGCGTTAGACAGGGGGCGACTAATGAAAAACTGTTTTTT | CSVRQGATNEKLFF
NA | TRBJ2-3 | TRBV2 | NA | TGTGCCAGCGTGGACTACCCCGGGAGTAATACGCAGTATTTT | CASVDYPGSNTQYF
NA | TRBJ2-1 | TRBV20-1 | NA | TGCAGTGCAAGCGGAGTCAATGAGCAGTTCTTC | CSASGVNEQFF
TRBD2 | TRBJ2-1 | TRBV6-2/TRBV6-3 | NA | TGTGCCAGCGGTTCCGTTGTAGGCGGGAGCTCTGGGCAGTTCTTC | CASGSVVGGSSGQFF
TRBD1 | TRBJ2-3 | TRBV29-1 | few | TGCAGCGTCACACAGGGGAGAGGAGCAGATACGCAGTATTTT | CSVTQGRGADTQYF
TRBD1 | TRBJ2-6 | TRBV5-4 | NA | TGTGCCAGCAGCTTCCTCCTGACAGGGATCCCCTCTGGGGCCAACGTCCTGACTTTC | CASSFLLTGIPSGANVLTF
NA | TRBJ1-2 | TRBV5-1 | few | TGCGCCAGCAGCTTGGAGGTGGTCAGTCCCTATGGCTACACCTTC | CASSLEVVSPYGYTF
TRBD2 | TRBJ2-7 | TRBV9 | NA | TGTGCCAGCAGCGTAGAGCCTAGCGGGAGCTACGAGCAGTACTTC | CASSVEPSGSYEQYF